One and the same sample provided the 12 T cell receptor beta chains below, sequenced in a study of response to subunit inactivated influenza vaccine. Each CDR3 protein gets one entry after TCRdb re-called the RT-PCR reads with MiXCR. The sample has about 500,000 distinct CDR3 sequences, about 15% seen once; the top ten hold approximately 3%. The sequenced sample was CD4+ T cells sorted from PBMCs, obtained less than 25 months after vaccination. These TCRs come from a man aged 50 to 69 who received an inactivated influenza vaccine.

This clonotype has just a few counts. The chain joins TRBV7-2 to TRBJ2-1; TRBD2 aligns across 7 bases. Trimming at V came to 1 base and at J to 10 bases, leaving 7 bases not matched to a gene. From germline, CDR1 is SGHTA and CDR2 FQGNSA. This CDR3 region has 14 residues. The CDR3, as DNA: TGTGCCAGCAGCTTAGGGCGGGAGATTCGGGAGCAGTTCTTC. Protein: CASSLGREIREQFF.

This clonotype occurred a few times. V and J are TRBV2 and TRBJ1-1; 8 nucleotides agree with TRBD1. In germline, CDR1 is SNHLY, CDR2 FYNNEI. V lost 8 bases to trimming and J lost 3 bases; unmatched junction nucleotides: 11. This CDR3 comprises 15 residues. For the CDR3, the DNA is TGTGCCAGCCTCGGGCCAGGGGGCTTGGACACTGAAGCTTTCTTT. It specifies CASLGPGGLDTEAFF.

The rearrangement links TRBV3-1 to TRBJ1-3; TRBD1 aligns across 8 bases. The V segment lost 2 bases and the J segment 0 bases; nucleotides outside the gene matches: 6. Germline V gene data show CDR1 as LGHDT and CDR2 as YNNKEL (reference sequence). The CDR3 runs to 17 residues. The CDR3 reads CASSQSWDRSSGNTIYF. The CDR3 region has the DNA TGTGCCAGCAGCCAAAGCTGGGACAGGAGCTCTGGAAACACCATATATTTT.

This clonotype occurred a few times. J is TRBJ1-4 and V is TRBV7-9; the match to TRBD1 covers 7 bases. The CDR3 spans 15 residues. V dropped 5 bases and J dropped 3; count of bases not matched to a gene: 6. Germline V gene sequence: CDR1 SEHNR, CDR2 FQNEAQ (reference sequence). CDR3 bases: TGTGCCAGCAGCACCGCAGGGGGGGCTAATGAAAAACTGTTTTTT. Translated: CASSTAGGANEKLFF.

CDR3 nucleotides: TGCAGTGCTATCACAACTAGCGCGGGGAGGCGAGATACGCAGTATTTT. Translation: CSAITTSAGRRDTQYF. The V call is TRBV20-1, the J call TRBJ2-3, with 7 bases identical to TRBD2. Germline V lookup: CDR1 DFQATT, CDR2 SNEGSKA (reference sequence). The CDR3 totals 16 residues. V was clipped by 4 bases and J by 5 bases; unmatched bases: 15.

V and J are TRBV5-1 and TRBJ2-2; 7 positions agree with TRBD1. V shed 5 bases, J shed 1 base, and the junction held 2 bases outside the gene matches. The CDR3 length is 14 residues. Germline V gene sequence: CDR1 SGHRS, CDR2 YFSETQ. The CDR3 bases are TGCGCCAGCAGGACAGGGTGGAACACCGGGGAGCTGTTTTTT. This sequence encodes CASRTGWNTGELFF.

This clonotype was seen more than once but under ten times. The rearrangement uses TRBV20-1 and TRBJ1-2; no clear D gene. Trimming shortened V by 0 bases and J by 4 bases, and 15 bases separated the two germline ends. Germline CDR1 reads DFQATT; CDR2 reads SNEGSKA (reference sequence). The CDR3 covers 15 residues. CDR3 protein: CSARDNYGVFYGYTF. The CDR3 bases are TGCAGTGCTAGAGATAACTACGGTGTTTTCTATGGCTACACCTTC.

This clonotype has just one count. The V and J genes are TRBV20-1 and TRBJ2-7; 9 bases agree with TRBD2. CDR1 and CDR2 (germline): DFQATT, SNEGSKA (reference sequence). This CDR3 is built from 16 residues. V dropped 6 bases and J dropped 4; count of bases not matched to a gene: 16. The CDR3 reads CSALGGDSGSSYEQYF. CDR3 bases: TGCAGTGCCCTCGGTGGGGATAGCGGGAGTTCATACGAGCAGTACTTC.

The chain couples TRBV6-2 or TRBV6-3 to TRBJ1-1; D remains ambiguous. V lost 7 bases, J lost 3 bases, and 18 bases lay in between. From germline, CDR1 is MNHEY and CDR2 SVGEGT. The CDR3 runs to 15 residues. This chain's CDR3 is CASTRWRIGDTEAFF. The CDR3, as DNA: TGTGCCAGCACCCGTTGGAGGATTGGGGACACTGAAGCTTTCTTT.

The J gene is TRBJ2-2, the V gene TRBV10-3; D possibly corresponds to TRBD1 (6 bases). Germline CDR1 reads ENHRY; CDR2 reads SYGVKD. The CDR3 has 14 residues. V dropped 8 bases and J dropped 4 bases, with 14 bases sitting between them. The CDR3 loop reads CAIGGQLTTGELFF. The CDR3, as DNA: TGTGCCATCGGCGGACAGCTAACCACCGGGGAGCTGTTTTTT.

In its sample, this clonotype was seen many times. V and J are TRBV5-1 and TRBJ2-1; the D gene is possibly TRBD2 (6 bases). The V end lost 5 bases, the J end lost 7 bases, and 16 bases lay between the germline ends. Germline CDR1 and CDR2: SGHRS and YFSETQ. This CDR3 spans 14 amino acids. CDR3 sequence: CASRRGTQVNEQFF. CDR3 nucleotide sequence: TGCGCCAGCAGGCGCGGGACTCAGGTGAATGAGCAGTTCTTC.

The chain joins TRBV7-2 to TRBJ2-2, with D maybe TRBD1 (6 bases). The CDR3 has 14 amino acids. V shed 6 bases and J shed 3 bases, with 11 bases lying between them. In germline, CDR1 is SGHTA, CDR2 FQGNSA. The CDR3 bases are TGTGCCAGCAGGATGACAGGATACACCGGGGAGCTGTTTTTT. It is translated as CASRMTGYTGELFF.